The sequence of this TCR beta chain was determined in a study of CD4 T cells in relation to SARS-CoV-2 and coronaviruses. In the study overall: ViraFEST: approximately 10-day antigen culture of PBMCs, then TCR beta CDR3 sequencing. Controls used an HIV-1 Nef peptide pool or no peptide.

Measured with immunoSEQ multiplex PCR; TCRdb has only the in-frame clones, and not every one. Of some 29,000 clones in the sample, about 80% are singletons; the top ten hold around 21%. Before the COVID-19 pandemic, during about 2011-2019, CD4+ T cells were taken from unexposed donors. Isolation of CD4+ T cells took place after about 9 days in culture. As cell numbers allowed, unexposed-donor CD4+ T cells faced SARS-CoV-2 S/N and four cold-coronavirus spikes. The CDR3 is made up of 12 amino acids. The germline V gene encodes CDR1 LNHDA and CDR2 SQIVND (reference sequence). Trimming shortened V by 10 bases and J by 9 bases, and 16 bases separated the two germline ends. Worth noting for this clone: Its antigen is not known.

The rearrangement joins TRBV19 to TRBJ2-4, with D maybe TRBD2 (5 bases). Sequenced: CD4+ T cells from PBMCs, cultured in vitro. The source of this sequence is a human donor in good health. CDR3 amino acids: CATSDFGTIQYF. CDR3 DNA sequence: TGTGCCACCTCGGACTTCGGTACCATTCAGTACTTC.